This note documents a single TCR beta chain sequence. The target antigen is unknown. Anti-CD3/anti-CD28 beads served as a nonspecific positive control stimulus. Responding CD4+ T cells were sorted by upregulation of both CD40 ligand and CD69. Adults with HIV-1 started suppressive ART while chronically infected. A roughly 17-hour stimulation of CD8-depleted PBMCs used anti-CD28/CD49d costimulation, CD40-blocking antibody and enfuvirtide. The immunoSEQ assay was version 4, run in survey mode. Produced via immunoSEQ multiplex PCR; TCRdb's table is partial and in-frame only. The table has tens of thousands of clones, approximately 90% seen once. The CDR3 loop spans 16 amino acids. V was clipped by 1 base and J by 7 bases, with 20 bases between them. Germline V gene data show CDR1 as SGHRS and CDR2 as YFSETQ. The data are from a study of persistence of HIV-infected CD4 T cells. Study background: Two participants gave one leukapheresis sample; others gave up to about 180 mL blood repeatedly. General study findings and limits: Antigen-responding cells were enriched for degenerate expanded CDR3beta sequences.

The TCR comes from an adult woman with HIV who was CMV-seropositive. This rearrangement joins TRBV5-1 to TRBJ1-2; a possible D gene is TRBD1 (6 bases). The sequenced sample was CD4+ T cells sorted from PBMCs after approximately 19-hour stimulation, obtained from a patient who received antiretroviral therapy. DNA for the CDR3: TGCGCCAGCAGCTTGAAAGATCCGGGGGGGCACAGTGGCTACACCTTC. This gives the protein CASSLKDPGGHSGYTF.